A single T cell receptor beta chain is shown here with its context. This sample was included in a study of blood T cell repertoires in COVID-19. Across the study: There were acute and convalescent COVID-19 samples, and they came from the United States, Italy and Spain. PBMCs, B-cell-depleted T cells, or T cells were the source of the cDNA or gDNA that made up the material.

V dropped 5 bases and J dropped 3; count of bases not matched to a gene: 6. The CDR3 has 15 residues. Germline assignment: CDR1 MNHEY and CDR2 SMNVEV (reference sequence). Original processing notes: Reference gene primer amplification gave estimated nucleated cell counts. The method was immunoSEQ multiplex PCR; TCRdb's version includes in-frame clones alone and lacks a portion of them. Clone size and the V and J calls come from that table; the DNA yielded D and trimming. The table includes 80,000 to 95,000 clones, 70% to 90% detected once. The sequence was obtained from a woman between 65 and 79 years old with acute or convalescent COVID-19. The sample taken for sequencing was peripheral blood. This rearrangement joins TRBV27 to TRBJ2-5, with TRBD1 matching 10 bases. CDR3 in amino acids: CASSLWTGGKETQYF. DNA of the CDR3: TGTGCCAGCAGTCTGTGGACAGGGGGAAAAGAGACCCAGTACTTC.